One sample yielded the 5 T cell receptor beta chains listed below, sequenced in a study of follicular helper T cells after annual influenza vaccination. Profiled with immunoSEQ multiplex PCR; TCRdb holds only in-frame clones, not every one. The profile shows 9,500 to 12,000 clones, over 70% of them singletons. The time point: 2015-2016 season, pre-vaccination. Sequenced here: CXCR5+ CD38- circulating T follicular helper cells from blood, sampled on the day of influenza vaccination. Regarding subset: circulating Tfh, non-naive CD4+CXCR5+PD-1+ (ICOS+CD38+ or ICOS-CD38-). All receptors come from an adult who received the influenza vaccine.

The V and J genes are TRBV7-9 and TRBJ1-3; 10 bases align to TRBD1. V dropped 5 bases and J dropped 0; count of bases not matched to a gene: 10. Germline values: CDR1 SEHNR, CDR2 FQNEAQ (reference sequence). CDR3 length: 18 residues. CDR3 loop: CASSGGGTGDYSGNTIYF. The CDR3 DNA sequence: TGTGCCAGCAGCGGAGGCGGGACAGGGGATTACTCTGGAAACACCATATATTTT.

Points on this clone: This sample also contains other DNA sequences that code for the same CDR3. CDR3 region: CASSQAANTEAFF. CDR3 nucleotides: TGTGCCAGCTCACAGGCAGCGAACACTGAAGCTTTCTTT. The chain joins TRBV18 to TRBJ1-1; D is uncertain. The CDR3 runs 13 residues. V gave up 4 bases and J gave up 1 base, with 7 bases separating them. Per germline, CDR1 KGHSH and CDR2 LQKENI. Complete variable domain (other parts from reference TRBV18 and TRBJ1-1): NAGVMQNPRHLVRRRGQEARLRCSPMKGHSHVYWYRQLPEEGLKFMVYLQKENIIDESGMPKERFSAEFPKEGPSILRIQQVVRGDSAAYFCASSQAANTEAFFGQGTRLTVV.

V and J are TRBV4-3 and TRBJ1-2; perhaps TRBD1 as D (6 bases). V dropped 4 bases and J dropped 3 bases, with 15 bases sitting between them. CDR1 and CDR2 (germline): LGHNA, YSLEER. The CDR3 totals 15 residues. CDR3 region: CASSRAGADYYGYTF. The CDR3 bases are TGCGCCAGCAGCCGAGCAGGGGCCGATTACTATGGCTACACCTTC.

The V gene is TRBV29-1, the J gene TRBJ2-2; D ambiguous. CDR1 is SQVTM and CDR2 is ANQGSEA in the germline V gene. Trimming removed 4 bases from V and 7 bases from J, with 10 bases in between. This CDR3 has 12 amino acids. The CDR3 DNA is TGCAGCGTTGCCAGATCGCGCGGGGAGCTGTTTTTT. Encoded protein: CSVARSRGELFF.

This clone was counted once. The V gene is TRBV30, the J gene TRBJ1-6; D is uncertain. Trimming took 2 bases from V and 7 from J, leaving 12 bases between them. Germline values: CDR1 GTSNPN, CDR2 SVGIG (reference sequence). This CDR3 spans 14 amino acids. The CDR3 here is CAWSFRTENSPLHF. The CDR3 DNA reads TGTGCCTGGAGTTTCCGGACGGAGAATTCACCCCTCCACTTT.